The 20 T cell receptor beta chains below all came from one sample that was sequenced in a study of Graves' ophthalmopathy and Graves' hyperthyroidism (dated by TCRdb to about 2018). Sequenced using an Illumina HiSeq 2000. For repertoire sequencing, the TCR beta CDR3 regions were amplified from RNA transcripts. The first round was an RT-PCR using HTBI primers with the Qiagen OneStep RT-PCR kit, and this first round was followed by a second-round multiplex PCR, then size selection and purification. In-frame beta chains were kept once TCRdb had trimmed the public reads at Q25 with fastp and called clones with MiXCR. Here each entry gathers all rows of one CDR3 protein and keeps the most common genes and DNA. The sample table holds about 740,000 distinct CDR3 sequences, of which 40% were seen once. Jointly, the top ten make up around 40% of the sample. Sequenced material: peripheral blood. The origin of the receptors is an adult man with Graves' ophthalmopathy.

Turning to this clonotype: A read error is possible here, since a much larger clone lies one base away. The CDR3 bases are TGTGCCAGCAGCGGGTGGAACAGCGCGGGATCACCCCTCCACTTT. Translated: CASSGWNSAGSPLHF. The J gene is TRBJ1-6, the V gene TRBV2; D remains unclear. The CDR3 totals 15 residues. The V end lost 6 bases, the J end lost 10 bases, and 19 bases lay between the germline ends. Germline CDR1 reads SNHLY; CDR2 reads FYNNEI.

Ten or more counts support this clonotype. In DNA, the CDR3 is TGTGCCAGCAGCTTAGTGACAGGGGGTATCACTGGGGCCAACGTCCTGACTTTC. Translation gives CASSLVTGGITGANVLTF. This rearrangement joins TRBV7-2 to TRBJ2-6; 9 bases fit TRBD1. Per germline, CDR1 SGHTA and CDR2 FQGNSA. The CDR3 sequence is 18 residues long. Trimming removed 1 base from V and 2 bases from J; junction bases left unmatched: 6.

The rearrangement uses TRBV25-1 and TRBJ1-2, with D perhaps TRBD1 (5 bases). Germline loops: CDR1 MGHDK, CDR2 SYGVNS. V was pared by 6 bases and J by 0 bases, with 17 bases between. The CDR3 totals 16 residues. The CDR3, as DNA: TGTGCCAGCAGCCAAGCTTGGGACGCCGCTAACTATGGCTACACCTTC. It specifies CASSQAWDAANYGYTF.

This clonotype was detected ten times or more. This chain joins TRBV20-1 and TRBJ1-1; D unclear. The CDR3 is made up of 15 amino acids. The ends were cut back, 3 bases at V and 2 bases at J, with 16 bases in the middle. In germline, CDR1 is DFQATT, CDR2 SNEGSKA (reference sequence). This CDR3 is CSASPGKVKNTEAFF. CDR3 coding DNA: TGCAGTGCTAGTCCTGGGAAGGTGAAAAACACTGAAGCTTTCTTT.

In DNA, the CDR3 is TGCAGCGACCGAATGGAAAGCAATCAGCCCCAGCATTTT. This translates into CSDRMESNQPQHF. The chain carries TRBV29-1 and TRBJ1-5; no clear D. The CDR3 totals 13 residues. The germline V gene encodes CDR1 SQVTM and CDR2 ANQGSEA. V lost 7 bases and J lost 1, with 11 bases in between. The full variable domain, its missing parts supplied by reference TRBV29-1 and TRBJ1-5, is SAVISQKPSRDICQRGTSLTIQCQVDSQVTMMFWYRQQPGQSLTLIATANQGSEATYESGFVIDKFPISRPNLTFSTLTVSNMSPEDSSIYLCSDRMESNQPQHFGDGTRLSIL.

V gene TRBV5-4 combines with J gene TRBJ1-1, with a tentative D call TRBD1 (5 bases). V lost 1 base and J lost 5, with 12 bases in between. The CDR3 sequence is 14 residues long. CDR1 SGHNT and CDR2 YYREEE come from the germline V gene (reference sequence). The CDR3 DNA sequence: TGTGCCAGCAGCTTGTCTCTGGGGGGAACTGAAGCTTTCTTT. This translates into CASSLSLGGTEAFF.

In its sample, this clonotype was seen a few times. The genes are TRBV6-1 and TRBJ1-5, with TRBD1 identical over 9 bases. Losses at the gene ends were 0 bases for V and 11 bases for J; bases not matched to a gene: 5. The germline gives CDR1 MNHNS, CDR2 SASEGT. The CDR3 totals 14 residues. CDR3 in DNA: TGTGCCAGCAGTGAAGCTAGGACAGGGGTTGCCCAGCATTTT. It specifies CASSEARTGVAQHF.

J is TRBJ2-6 and V is TRBV7-2; 9 positions match TRBD1. Trimming cost V 6 bases and J 0 bases; bases outside gene matches: 3. Germline assignment: CDR1 SGHTA and CDR2 FQGNSA. The CDR3 contains 16 residues. CDR3 amino acids: CASSDRGISGANVLTF. In nucleotides, the CDR3 is TGTGCCAGCAGTGACAGGGGGATCTCTGGGGCCAACGTCCTGACTTTC.

V gene TRBV7-9 combines with J gene TRBJ2-7; tentatively, D is TRBD1 (7 bases). The CDR3 extends over 13 amino acids. V lost 6 bases, J lost 6 bases, and 15 bases lay in between. Germline CDR1 and CDR2: SEHNR and FQNEAQ (reference sequence). CDR3 sequence (DNA): TGTGCCAGCAGTTACGCCAGGGGGGCCGAGCAGTACTTC. This gives the protein CASSYARGAEQYF.

This clonotype was found a few times. This chain uses TRBV5-1 with TRBJ2-2; D gene unclear. CDR1 and CDR2 from the germline V gene are SGHRS and YFSETQ. V shed 2 bases and J shed 0 bases, with 8 bases lying between them. This CDR3 comprises 15 residues. The CDR3 DNA sequence: TGCGCCAGCAGCTTTGGGGATGCGAACACCGGGGAGCTGTTTTTT. Protein: CASSFGDANTGELFF.

The J gene is TRBJ2-6, the V gene TRBV15; D not certain. There are 13 residues in the CDR3. The germline V and J ends were trimmed by 7 bases and 4 bases, with 8 bases remaining between them. CDR1 and CDR2 (germline): LNHNV, YYDKDF (reference sequence). The CDR3 sequence: CATKRQGANVLTF. The CDR3 DNA sequence: TGTGCCACCAAGAGGCAGGGGGCCAACGTCCTGACTTTC.

CDR3 amino acids: CASSYSTVNTGELFF. CDR3 sequence (DNA): TGTGCCAGCAGTTACTCGACAGTAAACACCGGGGAGCTGTTTTTT. J is TRBJ2-2 and V is TRBV25-1; D is possibly TRBD1 (5 bases). V lost 5 bases to trimming and J lost 2 bases, with 12 bases between them. The CDR3 contains 15 residues. In germline, CDR1 is MGHDK, CDR2 SYGVNS.

In its sample, this clonotype was seen many times. This chain joins TRBV15 and TRBJ1-2, with 11 bases lining up with TRBD1. This CDR3 comprises 14 residues. Unmatched junction bases numbered 2, after V lost 2 bases and J lost 6 bases. Germline assignment: CDR1 LNHNV and CDR2 YYDKDF (reference sequence). CDR3 region: CATSRRGQGDGYTF. Here the CDR3 DNA reads TGTGCCACCAGCAGAAGGGGACAGGGGGATGGCTACACCTTC.

At least ten counts were recorded for this clonotype. The chain carries TRBV12-3 or TRBV12-4 and TRBJ2-5; D gene ambiguous. The CDR3 covers 13 residues. Trimming removed 4 bases from V and 5 bases from J, with 11 bases in between. The CDR3 bases are TGTGCCAGCAGTTCGAGCGTCGCGGAGACCCAGTACTTC. Encoded protein: CASSSSVAETQYF.

The rearrangement joins TRBV7-3 to TRBJ2-6; 10 bases line up with TRBD2. J gave up 0 bases and V 1 base, and 6 bases lay outside the gene matches. The germline gives CDR1 SGHTA, CDR2 FQGTGA. The CDR3 runs 19 residues. In nucleotides, the CDR3 is TGTGCCAGCAGCTTAAGTGTCCTAGCGGGAGACTCTGGGGCCAACGTCCTGACTTTC. Translating it yields CASSLSVLAGDSGANVLTF.

Turning to this clonotype: Given a much more abundant clone one base away, this may be a read error. The rearrangement links TRBV20-1 to TRBJ1-6, with D perhaps TRBD1 (5 bases). Per the germline V gene, CDR1 is DFQATT and CDR2 is SNEGSKA (reference sequence). The CDR3 runs 15 residues. V lost 3 bases, J lost 5 bases, and 14 bases lay in between. This chain's CDR3 is CSARTGHRDNSPLHF. Written as DNA, the CDR3 is TGCAGTGCTAGGACTGGACATCGAGATAATTCACCCCTCCACTTT.

This clonotype was found many times. The chain is built from TRBV7-2 and TRBJ2-7; 11 nucleotides match TRBD2. Per the germline V gene, CDR1 is SGHTA and CDR2 is FQGNSA. After removal of 3 bases from V and 0 bases from J, the junction contained 7 bases not matched to a gene. The CDR3 extends over 17 amino acids. The CDR3 loop reads CASSLASGRWSSYEQYF. The CDR3 DNA reads TGTGCCAGCAGCTTGGCTAGCGGGAGGTGGAGCTCCTACGAGCAGTACTTC.

The table lists this clonotype with many counts. The V and J genes are TRBV7-6 and TRBJ2-5; D not resolved. The germline CDR1 and CDR2 sequences are SGHVS and FNYEAQ. This CDR3 region has 13 residues. V dropped 2 bases and J dropped 5 bases, with 9 bases sitting between them. CDR3 protein: CASSLKGGETQYF. The DNA for the CDR3 is TGTGCCAGCAGCTTAAAGGGTGGGGAGACCCAGTACTTC.

This clonotype was found a few times. CDR3 nucleotide sequence: TGCAGTGCCGTCCGGGACAGTCTCTACGAGCAGTACTTC. Translated: CSAVRDSLYEQYF. This chain connects TRBV20-1 to TRBJ2-7; 7 bases are a match to TRBD1. Trimming took 6 bases from V and 3 from J; bases not matched to a gene: 8. This CDR3 contains 13 residues. From germline, CDR1 is DFQATT and CDR2 SNEGSKA (reference sequence).

The chain is built from TRBV10-3 and TRBJ1-2; D gene uncertain. Germline V gene data show CDR1 as ENHRY and CDR2 as SYGVKD. This CDR3 is 14 amino acids long. V lost 10 bases and J lost 12, with 27 bases in between. CDR3 DNA: TGTGCCAGCAGCCCAACCGGGCCGTTATCTGGAAACACCTTC. Translation: CASSPTGPLSGNTF.